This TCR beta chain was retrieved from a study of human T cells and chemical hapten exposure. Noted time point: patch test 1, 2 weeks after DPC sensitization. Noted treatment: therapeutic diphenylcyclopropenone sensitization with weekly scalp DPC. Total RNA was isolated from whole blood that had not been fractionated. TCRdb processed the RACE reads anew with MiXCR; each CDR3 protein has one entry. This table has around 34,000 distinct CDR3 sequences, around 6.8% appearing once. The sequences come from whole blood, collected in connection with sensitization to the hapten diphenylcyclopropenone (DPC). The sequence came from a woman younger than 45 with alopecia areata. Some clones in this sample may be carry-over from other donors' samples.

Here the CDR3 DNA reads TGTGCCAGCAGTTACCGCGGGACTCCCCAGGGGCAGTACTTC. Its translation is CASSYRGTPQGQYF. V and J are TRBV6-2 or TRBV6-3 and TRBJ2-7, with a tentative D call TRBD2 (6 bases). CDR1 MNHEY and CDR2 SVGEGT come from the germline V gene. The CDR3 is 14 residues long. V was trimmed by 2 bases and J by 9 bases, leaving 17 bases between them.